Sequencing of this TCR beta chain was carried out in a study of blood T cells in healthy people across ages. General study results and limits: As naive T cell percentage varied, TCR beta diversity correlated strongly with it. PBMCs left unsorted prevented a conclusive naive versus antigen-experienced comparison.

It was with a sample-barcoded 5' primer and a J-beta primer mix that a second PCR of about 6 to 12 cycles was run. Every single cDNA molecule received a tag from a template-switch adaptor with 12 random nucleotides. MiXCR, run by TCRdb on the 5' RACE reads, gives a single entry per CDR3 protein. The table lists hundreds of thousands of distinct CDR3 sequences, 40% to 45% of them singletons. A word on this clonotype: What it binds is not known.

With 0 bases removed from V and 1 base from J, the gap between germline ends came to 9 bases. The germline V gene encodes CDR1 DFQATT and CDR2 SNEGSKA (reference sequence). This CDR3 has 14 amino acids. This sequence joins TRBV20-1 and TRBJ2-5; the D is unclear. This clonotype originated in a man older than 75 in good health. Input material: blood. The CDR3 coding sequence is TGCAGTGCTAGAGAGGGTCGGATCCAAGAGACCCAGTACTTC. Translating it yields CSAREGRIQETQYF.